A single sample gave rise to the 5 T cell receptor beta chains below, sequenced in a study of blood T cell repertoires in COVID-19. Clones were sequenced by immunoSEQ multiplex PCR, and TCRdb holds only the in-frame ones, with some missing. The sample holds about 390,000 clones, approximately 87% seen once. The sample taken for sequencing was peripheral blood. The receptors here all came from a woman in her fifties or sixties with COVID-19, enrolled during active disease.

The rearrangement uses TRBV9 and TRBJ2-1; D unresolved. V was pared by 2 bases and J by 0 bases, with 9 bases between. Germline V gene lookup returns CDR1 SGDLS and CDR2 YYNGEE. The CDR3 has 15 residues. The CDR3 reads CASSVSVSSYNEQFF. CDR3 nucleotide sequence: TGTGCCAGCAGCGTCAGTGTAAGCTCCTACAATGAGCAGTTCTTC.

V is TRBV2 and J is TRBJ1-1; D ambiguous. Trimming pared 5 bases from V and 5 bases from J, leaving 6 bases between. The CDR3 runs 11 residues. Germline assignment: CDR1 SNHLY and CDR2 FYNNEI. The CDR3 region is CASSSVTEAFF. The CDR3 DNA reads TGTGCCAGCAGTTCCGTTACTGAAGCTTTCTTT.

This clone appeared once. The CDR3 bases are TGTGCCAGCAGCTTGGACGGAGGAGCTAACTATGGCTACACCTTC. This encodes CASSLDGGANYGYTF. J is TRBJ1-2 and V is TRBV5-4, with D uncertain. V gave up 0 bases and J gave up 0 bases, with 9 bases separating them. Germline V gives CDR1 SGHNT, CDR2 YYREEE (reference sequence). The CDR3 covers 15 residues.

This chain connects TRBV28 to TRBJ2-7; TRBD1 agrees at 8 bases. Germline CDR1 MDHEN, CDR2 SYDVKM. This CDR3 is built from 16 residues. The junction had 14 bases not matched to a gene; V was cut back by 5 bases and J by 5 bases. CDR3 residues: CASSSQGADVNDEQYF. The CDR3 bases are TGTGCCAGCAGTAGCCAGGGGGCGGATGTAAACGACGAGCAGTACTTC.

This clone has just a few counts. CDR3 residues: CASSQLQGGEQYF. The CDR3 region has the DNA TGCGCCAGCAGCCAGCTACAAGGCGGCGAGCAGTACTTC. The gene calls are TRBV4-1 and TRBJ2-7; D is ambiguous. Germline V gene data show CDR1 as MGHRA and CDR2 as YSYEKL. This CDR3 comprises 13 residues. V shed 3 bases and J shed 6 bases, with 12 bases lying between them.